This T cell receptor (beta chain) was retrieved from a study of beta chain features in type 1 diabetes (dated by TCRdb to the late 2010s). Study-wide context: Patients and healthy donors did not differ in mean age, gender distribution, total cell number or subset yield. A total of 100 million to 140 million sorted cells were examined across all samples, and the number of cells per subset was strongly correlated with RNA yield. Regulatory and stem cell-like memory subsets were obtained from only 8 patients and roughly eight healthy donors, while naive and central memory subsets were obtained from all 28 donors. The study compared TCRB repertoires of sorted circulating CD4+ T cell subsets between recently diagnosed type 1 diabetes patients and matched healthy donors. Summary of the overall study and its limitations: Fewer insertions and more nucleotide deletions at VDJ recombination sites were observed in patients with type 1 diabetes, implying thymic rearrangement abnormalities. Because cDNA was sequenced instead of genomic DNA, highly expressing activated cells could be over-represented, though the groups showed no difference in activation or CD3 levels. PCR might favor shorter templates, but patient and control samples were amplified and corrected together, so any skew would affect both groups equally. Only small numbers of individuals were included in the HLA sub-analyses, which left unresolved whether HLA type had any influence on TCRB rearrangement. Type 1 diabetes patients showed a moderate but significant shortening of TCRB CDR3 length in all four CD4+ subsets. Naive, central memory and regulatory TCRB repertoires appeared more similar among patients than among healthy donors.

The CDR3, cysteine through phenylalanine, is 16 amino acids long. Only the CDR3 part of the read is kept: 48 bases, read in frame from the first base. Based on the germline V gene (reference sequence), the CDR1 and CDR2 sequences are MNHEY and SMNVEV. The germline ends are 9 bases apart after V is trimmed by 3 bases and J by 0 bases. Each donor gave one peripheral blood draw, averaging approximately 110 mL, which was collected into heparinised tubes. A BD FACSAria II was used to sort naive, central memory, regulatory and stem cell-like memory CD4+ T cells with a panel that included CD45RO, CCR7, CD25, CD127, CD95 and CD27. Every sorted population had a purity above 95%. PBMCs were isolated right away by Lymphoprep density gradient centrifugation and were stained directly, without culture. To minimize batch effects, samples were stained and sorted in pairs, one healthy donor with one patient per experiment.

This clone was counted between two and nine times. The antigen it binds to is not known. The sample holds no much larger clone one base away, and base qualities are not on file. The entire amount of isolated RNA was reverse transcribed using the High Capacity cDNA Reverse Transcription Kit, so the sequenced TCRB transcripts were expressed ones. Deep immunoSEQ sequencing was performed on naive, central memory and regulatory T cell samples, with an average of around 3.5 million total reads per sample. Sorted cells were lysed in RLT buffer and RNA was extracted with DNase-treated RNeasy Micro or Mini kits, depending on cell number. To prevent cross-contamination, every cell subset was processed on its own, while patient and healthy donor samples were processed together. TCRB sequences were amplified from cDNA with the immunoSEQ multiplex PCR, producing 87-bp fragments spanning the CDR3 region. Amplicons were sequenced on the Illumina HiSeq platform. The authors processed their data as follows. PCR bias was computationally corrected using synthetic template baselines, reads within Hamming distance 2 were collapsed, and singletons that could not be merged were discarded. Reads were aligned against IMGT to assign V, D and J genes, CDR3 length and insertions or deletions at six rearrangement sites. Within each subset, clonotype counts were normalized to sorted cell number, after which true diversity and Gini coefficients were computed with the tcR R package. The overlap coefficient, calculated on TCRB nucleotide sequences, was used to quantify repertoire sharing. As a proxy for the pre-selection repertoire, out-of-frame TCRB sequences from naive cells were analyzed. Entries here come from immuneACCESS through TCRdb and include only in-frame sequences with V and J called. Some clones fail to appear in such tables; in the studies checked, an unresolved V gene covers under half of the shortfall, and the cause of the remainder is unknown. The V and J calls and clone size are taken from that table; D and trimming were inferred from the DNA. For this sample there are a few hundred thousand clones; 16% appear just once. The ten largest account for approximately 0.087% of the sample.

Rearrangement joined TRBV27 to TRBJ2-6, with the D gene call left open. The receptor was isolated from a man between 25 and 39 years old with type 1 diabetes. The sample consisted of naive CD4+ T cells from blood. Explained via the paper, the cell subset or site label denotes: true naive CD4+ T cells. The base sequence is TGTGCCAGCAGTTTCCACCTGGCCTCTGGGGCCAACGTCCTGACTTTC. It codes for CASSFHLASGANVLTF.